This T cell receptor beta chain was recovered during a study of blood T cell repertoires in COVID-19. Enrolled through a virtual design, the participants were between 18 and 89 years of age and came from approximately 25 US areas. Participant-reported clinical history was the basis for cohort assignment. In Cohort 3, a recovered donor had either two negative PCRs, clearance, or symptom resolution. Produced via immunoSEQ multiplex PCR; TCRdb's table is partial and in-frame only. This sample has 390,000 or so clones, with approximately 92% found just once. The CDR3 extends over 15 amino acids. The V end lost 2 bases, the J end lost 6 bases, and 13 bases lay between the germline ends. Germline lookup yields CDR1 LGHDT and CDR2 YNNKEL (reference sequence).

The chain joins TRBV3-1 (or the pseudogene TRBV3-2) to TRBJ2-2; D unresolved. The receptor was derived from a man aged 18 to 29 who had recovered from COVID-19. The sequencing sample was made of PBMCs or T cells enriched from blood (not recorded which). The CDR3 sequence is CASSQFSDSSGELFF. The CDR3 coding sequence is TGTGCCAGCAGCCAATTTTCAGACTCGTCCGGGGAGCTGTTTTTT.